This T cell receptor beta chain was sequenced for a study of T cell repertoires in cytomegalovirus infection. On the study more broadly: Both CMV infection and a matching HLA type were indicated by public TCR beta signatures. General study results and limits: The study found HLA-C-restricted CMV-specific TCR beta clonotypes dominating the ex vivo response.

The CDR3 contains 15 residues. V lost 1 base and J lost 7; bases outside the gene matches: 9. CDR1 is SGHTA, CDR2 FQGNSA, per germline. Each CDR3 protein is one row after TCRdb ran MiXCR on the reads. The table shows approximately 500,000 distinct CDR3 sequences, with about 26% occurring only once. With respect to this clonotype: The antigen is not known. A much bigger clone sits one base away, suggesting this may be a read error.

The rearrangement links TRBV7-2 to TRBJ2-7, with 8 bases fitting TRBD2. This TCR was recovered from a human donor in good health (CMV status not recorded). Some clones in this sample may be carry-over from other donors' samples. Sequencing was performed on PBMCs. CDR3 nucleotides: TGTGCCAGCAGCTTAGACACCATAGCGGGAAGGGAGCAGTACTTC. Its translation: CASSLDTIAGREQYF. Complete variable domain (other parts from reference TRBV7-2 and TRBJ2-7): GAGVSQSPSNKVTEKGKDVELRCDPISGHTALYWYRQSLGQGLEFLIYFQGNSAPDKSGLPSDRFSAERTGGSVSTLTIQRTQQEDSAVYLCASSLDTIAGREQYFGPGTRLTVT.